The 21 T cell receptor beta chains in this list originate from one sample, sequenced in a study of T cell changes during pregnancy in multiple sclerosis. Some clones are missing from TCRdb's copy, which holds only in-frame ones; the method was immunoSEQ multiplex PCR. The sample records fewer than 15,000 clones, around nine tenths being singletons. Sequenced here: CD8+ T cells from peripheral blood mononuclear cells, sampled in the first trimester of pregnancy. The receptors were gathered from a female donor with multiple sclerosis, enrolled in a pregnancy study.

The chain has TRBV12-5 and TRBJ2-1; 14 bases are shared with TRBD2. J was trimmed by 7 bases and V by 5 bases; bases with no gene match: 7. The CDR3 is 16 amino acids. Germline lookup yields CDR1 LGHNT and CDR2 FRNRAP. The CDR3 sequence: CASGPGLAGAWNEQFF. CDR3 coding DNA: TGTGCTAGTGGTCCGGGACTAGCGGGGGCCTGGAATGAGCAGTTCTTC.

The genes are TRBV27 and TRBJ2-7; 7 bases map to TRBD1. CDR1 and CDR2 from the germline V gene are MNHEY and SMNVEV (reference sequence). V shed 0 bases and J 5 bases; nucleotides not matched to a gene: 7. The CDR3 totals 15 residues. CDR3 protein: CASSLSDRVDDEQYF. CDR3 sequence (DNA): TGTGCCAGCAGTTTATCCGACAGGGTAGACGACGAGCAGTACTTC.

The CDR3 DNA follows: TGTGCCTGGGGGGGACAGTCTGAAGCTTTCTTT. Translating gives CAWGGQSEAFF. The chain recombines TRBV30 with TRBJ1-1, with 7 bases lining up with TRBD1. The junction had 3 bases not matched to a gene; V was cut back by 5 bases and J by 6 bases. The CDR3 is made up of 11 amino acids. Per germline, CDR1 GTSNPN and CDR2 SVGIG (reference sequence).

This clone turned up a few times. The rearrangement links TRBV11-2 to TRBJ2-7; D is perhaps TRBD1 (6 bases). Germline loops: CDR1 SGHAT, CDR2 FQNNGV. The V gene lost 3 bases and the J gene lost 2 bases, with 20 bases spanning the gap. The CDR3 runs 17 residues. The CDR3 region is CASSFFLVPDSTYEQYF. The CDR3 DNA reads TGTGCCAGCAGCTTTTTCTTGGTTCCGGACAGCACCTACGAGCAGTACTTC.

This chain uses TRBV7-9 with TRBJ2-5, with 11 nucleotides matching TRBD2. Germline loops: CDR1 SEHNR, CDR2 FQNEAQ (reference sequence). J gave up 5 bases and V 1 base, and 6 bases lay outside the gene matches. CDR3 length: 16 amino acids. The CDR3 nucleotides are TGTGCCAGCAGCTTAGTCACTAGCGGGGGCCGGGAGACCCAGTACTTC. It encodes CASSLVTSGGRETQYF.

The chain employs TRBV9 and TRBJ2-2, with 9 bases lining up with TRBD2. The germline gives CDR1 SGDLS, CDR2 YYNGEE. V shed 5 bases and J 4 bases; nucleotides not matched to a gene: 3. The CDR3 covers 14 residues. Here the CDR3 reads CASSPSGATGELFF. CDR3 DNA sequence: TGTGCCAGCAGTCCTAGCGGGGCCACCGGGGAGCTGTTTTTT.

The J gene is TRBJ1-4, the V gene TRBV4-3; 7 bases agree with TRBD1. CDR1 is LGHNA and CDR2 is YSLEER in the germline V gene. CDR3 length: 16 residues. The J segment lost 7 bases and the V segment lost 4 bases, leaving 12 bases of the junction unmatched. The CDR3 DNA sequence: TGCGCCAGCAGCCCATTTACAGGGGCGGGTAGTGAAAAACTGTTTTTT. This sequence encodes CASSPFTGAGSEKLFF.

The V and J genes are TRBV11-1 and TRBJ2-2; 8 nucleotides match TRBD2. Germline V gives CDR1 SGHAT, CDR2 FQDESV (reference sequence). CDR3 length equals 16 residues. The ends lost 1 base at V and 6 bases at J; junction bases unmatched: 7. CDR3 sequence (DNA): TGTGCCAGCAGCTTAGTGGTGTACGGGGGGGCCGGGGAGCTGTTTTTT. Its translation is CASSLVVYGGAGELFF.

This clone occurred once. The genes are TRBV4-1 and TRBJ2-7, with 9 nucleotides matching TRBD2. The CDR3 loop spans 18 amino acids. Germline loops: CDR1 MGHRA, CDR2 YSYEKL. The V segment lost 4 bases and the J segment 3 bases; nucleotides outside the gene matches: 16. CDR3 DNA sequence: TGCGCCAGCAGCCCTCTAGGAGGTAGCGGGGGCGGACTCTACGAGCAGTACTTC. Residues: CASSPLGGSGGGLYEQYF.

The genes are TRBV11-2 and TRBJ2-3; possibly TRBD2 for D (5 bases). In germline, CDR1 is SGHAT, CDR2 FQNNGV. The CDR3 contains 16 residues. V lost 3 bases and J 1 base, leaving 14 bases between the germline ends. The CDR3 bases are TGTGCCAGCAGCTTCCTATTGGCCGGGGGCACAGATACGCAGTATTTT. Its translation is CASSFLLAGGTDTQYF.

The rearrangement uses TRBV27 and TRBJ1-2, with D maybe TRBD1 (6 bases). V lost 1 base and J lost 8, with 20 bases in between. CDR1 is MNHEY and CDR2 is SMNVEV in the germline V gene (reference sequence). This CDR3 is built from 16 residues. Here the CDR3 DNA reads TGTGCCAGCAGTTTATTTCCCCGGGACACGACGTGGGGCTACACCTTC. Amino acids: CASSLFPRDTTWGYTF.

The rearrangement uses TRBV7-3 and TRBJ2-3; no clear D gene. This CDR3 is built from 16 residues. Germline values: CDR1 SGHTA, CDR2 FQGTGA. Trimming left V 1 base short and J 3 bases short, with 14 bases between. CDR3 protein: CASSLSGHPMTDTQYF. CDR3 in DNA: TGTGCCAGCAGCTTAAGTGGCCATCCCATGACAGATACGCAGTATTTT.

The J gene is TRBJ1-2, the V gene TRBV5-4; D is possibly TRBD1 (6 bases). Trimming stripped 9 bases from V and 1 base from J, with 19 bases between. CDR3 length equals 15 residues. The germline V gene has CDR1 SGHNT and CDR2 YYREEE (reference sequence). The DNA for the CDR3 is TGTGCCACCCAAGACAGGAACGGAGGTAACTATGGCTACACCTTC. Protein product: CATQDRNGGNYGYTF. Looking up the rest from reference TRBV5-4 and TRBJ1-2 gives the full variable domain: ETGVTQSPTHLIKTRGQQVTLRCSSQSGHNTVSWYQQALGQGPQFIFQYYREEENGRGNFPPRFSGLQFPNYSSELNVNALELDDSALYLCATQDRNGGNYGYTFGSGTRLTVV.

V usage is TRBV5-4 and J usage is TRBJ2-2, with 9 bases fitting TRBD1. The CDR3 loop spans 15 amino acids. V was clipped by 6 bases and J by 8 bases; unmatched bases: 11. Germline V gene lookup returns CDR1 SGHNT and CDR2 YYREEE (reference sequence). The CDR3 reads CASTTGGSSSGELFF. DNA of the CDR3: TGTGCCAGCACCACAGGGGGCTCAAGTTCGGGGGAGCTGTTTTTT. Using reference TRBV5-4 and TRBJ2-2 for the parts outside the CDR3, the full variable domain is ETGVTQSPTHLIKTRGQQVTLRCSSQSGHNTVSWYQQALGQGPQFIFQYYREEENGRGNFPPRFSGLQFPNYSSELNVNALELDDSALYLCASTTGGSSSGELFFGEGSRLTVL.

The genes are TRBV28 and TRBJ1-1; a weak D match, TRBD1 (6 bases). The germline V and J ends were trimmed by 7 bases and 4 bases, with 16 bases remaining between them. Germline V gene sequence: CDR1 MDHEN, CDR2 SYDVKM. The CDR3 is 14 amino acids. Here the CDR3 DNA reads TGTGCCAGCACCCTCAGGGGAGGGGGCACTGAAGCTTTCTTT. Translated: CASTLRGGGTEAFF.

This sequence joins TRBV7-6 and TRBJ1-4; perhaps TRBD1 as D (6 bases). The CDR3 is 15 residues long. The germline CDR1 and CDR2 sequences are SGHVS and FNYEAQ. V gave up 1 base and J gave up 7 bases, with 13 bases separating them. CDR3 bases: TGTGCCAGCAGCTTAGTGGGGGGGGCTGGTGAAAAACTGTTTTTT. The encoded protein is CASSLVGGAGEKLFF. Complete variable domain (other parts from reference TRBV7-6 and TRBJ1-4): GAGVSQSPRYKVTKRGQDVALRCDPISGHVSLYWYRQALGQGPEFLTYFNYEAQQDKSGLPNDRFSAERPEGSISTLTIQRTEQRDSAMYRCASSLVGGAGEKLFFGSGTQLSVL.

The chain recombines TRBV28 with TRBJ2-7; D perhaps matches TRBD1 (5 bases). Germline-derived CDR1 and CDR2 are MDHEN and SYDVKM. V was shortened by 6 bases and J by 2 bases, with 8 bases between the two germline ends. The CDR3 has 12 amino acids. The CDR3: CASSRRAYEQYF. The CDR3 DNA reads as TGTGCCAGCAGCCGCAGGGCCTACGAGCAGTACTTC.

The chain recombines TRBV9 with TRBJ1-1; tentatively, D is TRBD1 (5 bases). Trimming left V 6 bases short and J 3 bases short, with 15 bases between. The CDR3 loop spans 14 amino acids. Germline V gene lookup returns CDR1 SGDLS and CDR2 YYNGEE. The CDR3 DNA is TGTGCCAGCAAGAGAGGTGGGGGGGACACTGAAGCTTTCTTT. This codes for CASKRGGGDTEAFF. The full variable domain, its missing parts supplied by reference TRBV9 and TRBJ1-1, is DSGVTQTPKHLITATGQRVTLRCSPRSGDLSVYWYQQSLDQGLQFLIQYYNGEERAKGNILERFSAQQFPDLHSELNLSSLELGDSALYFCASKRGGGDTEAFFGQGTRLTVV.

The chain links TRBV18 to TRBJ2-1, with D tentatively TRBD1 (6 bases). The V gene's germline CDR1 is KGHSH and CDR2 LQKENI. The V and J ends lost 4 bases and 1 base respectively, with 17 bases between them. This CDR3 region has 17 residues. The CDR3 loop is CASSRTRGWESYNEQFF. CDR3 sequence (DNA): TGTGCCAGCTCACGAACGAGGGGGTGGGAGTCCTACAATGAGCAGTTCTTC.

The rearrangement joins TRBV6-1 to TRBJ1-4; D is ambiguous. V was trimmed by 2 bases and J by 8 bases, leaving 12 bases between them. The CDR3 extends over 14 amino acids. The germline gives CDR1 MNHNS, CDR2 SASEGT. Here the CDR3 DNA reads TGTGCCAGCAGTGAATCGGGATTACCGGAAAAACTGTTTTTT. It yields the protein CASSESGLPEKLFF.

The chain is built from TRBV5-1 and TRBJ2-1, with 10 bases fitting TRBD1. The CDR3 length is 16 residues. With V trimmed by 4 bases and J by 4 bases, 8 bases remained unmatched. CDR1 and CDR2 (germline): SGHRS, YFSETQ. The CDR3 coding sequence is TGCGCCAGCAGCCGTTACGACAGGGGGCTTTACAATGAGCAGTTCTTC. The encoded protein is CASSRYDRGLYNEQFF. Full variable domain (remainder filled in from reference TRBV5-1 and TRBJ2-1): KAGVTQTPRYLIKTRGQQVTLSCSPISGHRSVSWYQQTPGQGLQFLFEYFSETQRNKGNFPGRFSGRQFSNSRSEMNVSTLELGDSALYLCASSRYDRGLYNEQFFGPGTRLTVL.